This T cell receptor beta chain was obtained from a study of T cells in Graves' hyperthyroidism and ophthalmopathy. Whole-study results and caveats: The model anticipated ophthalmopathy a median approximately six months pre-onset. Most thyroid clonotypes with frequency above 0.001 were detected in blood.

The table lists this clonotype with many counts. Its antigen is not identified. Germline V gene sequence: CDR1 DFQATT, CDR2 SNEGSKA (reference sequence). V lost 0 bases and J 2 bases, leaving 16 bases between the germline ends. This CDR3 is 16 amino acids long. The study excluded patients with uncontrolled infection, other autoimmune disease, pregnancy or lactation. Thyroid ultrasound, orbital computed tomography, clinical symptoms, and serum thyroxine and TRAb underpinned diagnoses. Authors of the study amplified TCR beta CDR3 regions from RNA transcripts. With the HTBI primer set, the TCR CDR3 went through a first round of RT-PCR. MiXCR, applied by TCRdb to the multiplex PCR reads, yields one record per CDR3 protein. The sample carries over 500,000 distinct CDR3 sequences, 35% to 50% recorded once.

The TCR comes from an adult woman with Graves' disease, either hyperthyroidism or ophthalmopathy (not recorded which). The chain carries TRBV20-1 and TRBJ2-5, with a weak D call TRBD2 (5 bases). Material: peripheral blood or thyroid tissue (not recorded which). The CDR3 DNA is TGCAGTGCTAGAGATAAACAGACTATCCTACAAGAGACCCAGTACTTC. Translated: CSARDKQTILQETQYF.